Following are 5 T cell receptor beta chains from one sample sequenced in a study of tumor-infiltrating lymphocytes in oesophageal squamous cell carcinoma. TCRdb processed the PCR reads anew with MiXCR; each CDR3 protein has one entry. The sample holds around 18,000 distinct CDR3 sequences, roughly two fifths seen once. The specimen sequenced was esophageal tumor tissue. These receptor sequences come from a male donor with esophageal squamous cell carcinoma.

V gene TRBV12-3 or TRBV12-4 combines with J gene TRBJ2-4; D perhaps matches TRBD1 (5 bases). Trimming left V 6 bases short and J 13 bases short, with 13 bases between. This CDR3 is built from 11 residues. The CDR3 spells CASSQQRGQYF. The CDR3 DNA reads as TGTGCCAGCAGCCAGCAAAGGGGCCAGTACTTC.

The rearrangement joins TRBV12-3 or TRBV12-4 to TRBJ2-5; 8 nucleotides agree with TRBD1. The CDR3 spans 15 residues. Germline trimming cut 6 bases from V and 11 bases from J; bases unmatched to any gene: 17. The chain's CDR3 is CASRPRTGTTDTQYF. The CDR3 coding sequence is TGTGCCAGCAGGCCCAGGACAGGGACGACAGATACGCAGTACTTC.

The chain links TRBV6-1 to TRBJ2-2; TRBD1 agrees at 10 bases. In germline, CDR1 is MNHNS, CDR2 SASEGT. CDR3 size: 16 residues. Losses at the gene ends were 5 bases for V and 5 bases for J; bases not matched to a gene: 8. This CDR3 reads CASSLGTGVGTGELFF. The CDR3 DNA reads TGTGCCAGCAGTTTGGGGACAGGGGTCGGGACCGGGGAGCTGTTTTTT.

This clonotype showed up many times. V usage is TRBV5-5 and J usage is TRBJ1-6; 7 bases align to TRBD1. V trimming: 7 bases; J trimming: 7 bases; junction bases outside the gene matches: 8. The CDR3 totals 14 residues. From germline, CDR1 is SGHKS and CDR2 YYEKEE (reference sequence). The CDR3 reads CASSEDRQNSPLHF. CDR3 DNA: TGTGCCAGCTCAGAGGACAGGCAAAATTCACCCCTCCACTTT. Full variable domain (rest looked up from reference TRBV5-5 and TRBJ1-6): DAGVTQSPTHLIKTRGQQVTLRCSPISGHKSVSWYQQVLGQGPQFIFQYYEKEERGRGNFPDRFSARQFPNYSSELNVNALLLGDSALYLCASSEDRQNSPLHFGNGTRLTVT.

This clonotype was seen many times. The gene calls are TRBV6-1 and TRBJ1-1; TRBD1 matches at 7 bases. J gave up 7 bases and V 6 bases, and 8 bases lay outside the gene matches. Germline V CDR1 and CDR2: MNHNS, SASEGT. The CDR3 extends over 13 amino acids. CDR3: CASRATGLDEAFF. The CDR3 DNA reads as TGTGCCAGCAGGGCGACAGGGCTGGATGAAGCTTTCTTT.